A single sample gave rise to the 14 T cell receptor beta chains below, sequenced in a study of regulatory T cells in long-lasting Graves disease. With iRepertoire HTBI primers and Arm-PCR of CDR3 regions, TCR beta libraries were built. MiXCR was run by TCRdb on the multiplex PCR reads, yielding one entry per CDR3 protein. The sample has 400,000 to 450,000 distinct CDR3 sequences, about 15% seen once. Time point meaning: newly diagnosed GD, antithyroid drugs for less than 3 months. The authors made the TCR library using RNA they extracted from PBMCs. Separately, the same data were catalogued under a study of T cells in Graves' hyperthyroidism and ophthalmopathy.

The starting material was peripheral blood mononuclear cells (PBMCs), obtained at new diagnosis, from a patient treated with antithyroid drugs. The source is a woman in her twenties or thirties with Graves disease.

This chain links TRBV12-3 or TRBV12-4 with TRBJ1-1; tentatively, D is TRBD1 (5 bases). V was pared by 2 bases and J by 6 bases, with 10 bases between. The CDR3 sequence is 13 residues long. The CDR3 sequence: CASSLPGHSEAFF. The CDR3, as DNA: TGTGCCAGCAGTTTACCGGGGCATTCTGAAGCTTTCTTT.

This clonotype has a count of ten or more. The J gene is TRBJ2-1, the V gene TRBV7-2; 12 positions match TRBD2. Germline CDR1 reads SGHTA; CDR2 reads FQGNSA. With 4 bases clipped from V and 3 bases from J, the junction kept 4 bases outside the gene matches. The CDR3 runs to 16 residues. In DNA form, the CDR3 reads TGTGCCAGCAGCTCTCGGACTAGCGGGATCTACAATGAGCAGTTCTTC. Protein product: CASSSRTSGIYNEQFF.

The J gene is TRBJ1-6, the V gene TRBV6-1; 8 bases line up with TRBD1. Germline V lookup: CDR1 MNHNS, CDR2 SASEGT. The CDR3 extends over 14 amino acids. The junction had 6 bases not matched to a gene; V was cut back by 7 bases and J by 7 bases. The chain's CDR3 is CASKVQGGNSPLHF. The CDR3 DNA is TGTGCCAGCAAGGTACAGGGGGGAAATTCACCCCTCCACTTT.

This clonotype was counted at least ten times. V and J are TRBV11-2 and TRBJ2-2, with 9 bases aligning to TRBD2. V trimming: 4 bases; J trimming: 0 bases; junction bases outside the gene matches: 15. The CDR3 loop spans 20 amino acids. The V gene's germline CDR1 is SGHAT and CDR2 FQNNGV. CDR3: CASSSFVWTSAFANTGELFF. CDR3 DNA sequence: TGTGCCAGCAGCTCATTTGTGTGGACTAGCGCATTCGCGAACACCGGGGAGCTGTTTTTT.

Remarks on this clonotype: The junction does not match germline at one end; this may be a read error. The genes are TRBV29-1 and TRBJ1-1; D is possibly TRBD1 (6 bases). The V gene's germline CDR1 is SQVTM and CDR2 ANQGSEA. This CDR3 has 10 amino acids. CDR3 sequence reads: CWGPNTEAFF. CDR3 nucleotides: TGTTGGGGGCCGAACACTGAAGCTTTCTTT.

This clonotype was seen ten or more times. The chain couples TRBV27 to TRBJ1-1; D is uncertain. Looked up from germline, CDR1 is MNHEY and CDR2 is SMNVEV (reference sequence). This CDR3 has 13 amino acids. V was trimmed by 4 bases and J by 10 bases, leaving 16 bases between them. CDR3 nucleotides: TGTGCCAGCAGTTCCTCACTCGGCCAGGTAGCTTTCTTT. Amino acid sequence: CASSSSLGQVAFF.

In this sample, this clonotype turned up many times. The chain carries TRBV2 and TRBJ1-6; possible D gene TRBD1, 5 bases. Germline V lookup: CDR1 SNHLY, CDR2 FYNNEI. The CDR3 contains 14 residues. Trimming took off 6 bases at V and 5 bases at J, with 11 bases between the two ends. The CDR3 spells CASRLTANNSPLHF. The CDR3 coding sequence is TGTGCCAGCAGACTGACAGCCAATAATTCACCCCTCCACTTT.

This clonotype showed up many times. Here the CDR3 reads CATSDLTSEVQYF. As DNA, the CDR3 is TGTGCCACCAGTGATTTGACTAGCGAGGTACAGTATTTT. The V and J genes are TRBV24-1 and TRBJ2-3; 7 positions match TRBD2. The CDR3 consists of 13 residues. V dropped 0 bases and J dropped 12; count of bases not matched to a gene: 5. The germline V gene encodes CDR1 KGHDR and CDR2 SFDVKD.

The sample holds many counts of this clonotype. The chain has TRBV2 and TRBJ1-5; 7 nucleotides match TRBD1. Germline lookup yields CDR1 SNHLY and CDR2 FYNNEI. The CDR3 spans 14 residues. V gave up 3 bases and J gave up 1 base; unmatched junction bases: 0. Here the CDR3 DNA reads TGTGCCAGCAGTGAGGGACAGAGCAATCAGCCCCAGCATTTT. Protein product: CASSEGQSNQPQHF.

This clonotype was seen ten or more times. This sequence joins TRBV7-9 and TRBJ2-3; 12 nucleotides agree with TRBD2. Trimming at V came to 6 bases and at J to 0 bases, leaving 28 bases not matched to a gene. There are 24 residues in the CDR3. Per the germline V gene, CDR1 is SEHNR and CDR2 is FQNEAQ (reference sequence). The chain's CDR3 is CASSTNHGRGPTTSGGTSTDTQYF. The CDR3 DNA reads as TGTGCCAGCAGTACGAACCACGGCAGGGGGCCGACGACTAGCGGGGGAACTAGCACAGATACGCAGTATTTT. Using reference TRBV7-9 and TRBJ2-3 for the parts outside the CDR3, the full variable domain is DTGVSQNPRHKITKRGQNVTFRCDPISEHNRLYWYRQTLGQGPEFLTYFQNEAQLEKSRLLSDRFSAERPKGSFSTLEIQRTEQGDSAMYLCASSTNHGRGPTTSGGTSTDTQYFGPGTRLTVL.

This clonotype was counted a few times. One end of the junction is discordant with germline, which a read error may explain. The rearrangement links TRBV18 to TRBJ1-4, with D unresolved. The CDR3 length is 16 residues. Germline V gene sequence: CDR1 KGHSH, CDR2 LQKENI. As DNA, the CDR3 is TGTGCCAGCTCACCACAATCTGGGAGGACTAGTGAAAAACTGTTTTTT. Translating it yields CASSPQSGRTSEKLFF.

Ten or more counts support this clonotype. The rearrangement joins TRBV12-3 or TRBV12-4 to TRBJ2-1; D remains ambiguous. V shed 6 bases and J shed 9 bases, with 9 bases lying between them. The CDR3 runs to 11 residues. CDR3 sequence: CASSPTIEQFF. Here the CDR3 DNA reads TGTGCCAGCAGCCCCACCATTGAGCAGTTCTTC.

This clonotype was seen repeatedly, ten times or more. The chain has TRBV12-3 or TRBV12-4 and TRBJ2-7; TRBD2 agrees at 8 bases. The CDR3 has 12 amino acids. Germline trimming cut 5 bases from V and 6 bases from J; bases unmatched to any gene: 3. The CDR3 nucleotides read TGTGCCAGCAGTCCCGGGAGGGCCGAGCAGTACTTC. Translated: CASSPGRAEQYF.

The sample holds many counts of this clonotype. V and J are TRBV5-1 and TRBJ1-1; D not resolved. Trimming took off 2 bases at V and 1 base at J, with 6 bases between the two ends. The germline gives CDR1 SGHRS, CDR2 YFSETQ. The CDR3 sequence is 13 residues long. CDR3 region: CASSFVKNTEAFF. CDR3 nucleotides: TGCGCCAGCAGCTTTGTAAAGAACACTGAAGCTTTCTTT.